These T cell receptor beta chains were read from a single sample in a study of beta chain features in type 1 diabetes. The repertoire was sequenced with immunoSEQ multiplex PCR; TCRdb's copy has only in-frame clones and lacks some. The sample records roughly 330,000 clones, roughly 11% being singletons. Sequencing input: naive CD4+ T cells from blood. The source of these receptors is a woman aged 25 to 39 in good health. The conserved cysteine and the conserved F or W are not part of the CDR3 here. Each record gives: V gene, J gene, CDR3 protein.

>TRBV18|TRBJ1-1
ASSPRRAPNTEAF
>TRBV6-6|TRBJ1-1
ASSPNHQGTATEAF
>TRBV21-1|TRBJ1-5
ASSKGGPGQGVSNQPQH
>TRBV29-1|TRBJ1-1
SVVMAGGSNTEAF
>TRBV7-9|TRBJ2-1
ASSSIAGSSNEQF
>TRBV5-1|TRBJ2-5
ASSFLAGGILETQY
>TRBV7-3|TRBJ2-1
ASSIAGGSYNEQF
>TRBV4-2|TRBJ2-1
ASSQDRTSGSRKQF
>TRBV30|TRBJ2-7
AWSGPGQGNWYEQY
>TRBV11-2|TRBJ2-2
ASSRDLDTGELF
>TRBV4-3|TRBJ1-4
ASSQAGEANEKLF
>TRBV29-1|TRBJ1-1
SVGGENTEAF
>TRBV15|TRBJ2-5
ATSRGGPGLVKETQY
>TRBV7-2|TRBJ2-3
ASSLWSGTSTDTQY
>TRBV5-1|TRBJ2-3
ASSPGRLASTDTQY
>TRBV4-3|TRBJ2-1
ASSQTTGYNEQF
>TRBV9|TRBJ2-5
ASSVVGQGLETQY
>TRBV7-2|TRBJ2-7
ASSLQATSGAHEQY
>TRBV27|TRBJ2-4
ASKADRAEAKNIQY
>TRBV19|TRBJ1-5
ASNRRQDSNNQPQH
>TRBV28|TRBJ2-7
ASGSSTYEQY
>TRBV28|TRBJ2-7
ASSNRRGSHEQY
>TRBV7-2|TRBJ2-3
ASSFGGSGSWDTQY
>TRBV18|TRBJ2-1
ASSPWGVEGNEQF
>TRBV7-2|TRBJ2-6
ASSLGGVSGANVLT
>TRBV4-3|TRBJ2-3
ASSQGGLSTDTQY
>TRBV7-2|TRBJ2-5
ASSLVPGLAGVGETQY
>TRBV23-1|TRBJ1-1
ASSQSMATHLNDTEAF
>TRBV19|TRBJ2-1
ASTQIGGTYNEQF
>TRBV2|TRBJ1-1
ASSEQGQNTEAF
>TRBV6-4|TRBJ2-3
ASSRTSGQGEDTQY
>TRBV2|TRBJ2-1
ASSEKLGGPSSYNEQF
>TRBV18|TRBJ1-5
ASSPVQGSYSNQPQH
>TRBV2|TRBJ2-7
ASRSGQSNYEQY
>TRBV4-3|TRBJ2-7
ASSQEAGGLAAYEQY
>TRBV2|TRBJ2-7
ASSETVAYEQY
>TRBV27|TRBJ2-5
ASSLTGTRETQY
>TRBV9|TRBJ2-3
ASSVTHLSTQY
>TRBV7-2|TRBJ2-1
ASTGREGYNEQF
>TRBV28|TRBJ2-4
ASSFWPTGTQAKNIQY
>TRBV28|TRBJ1-5
ASSTRVGSQPQH